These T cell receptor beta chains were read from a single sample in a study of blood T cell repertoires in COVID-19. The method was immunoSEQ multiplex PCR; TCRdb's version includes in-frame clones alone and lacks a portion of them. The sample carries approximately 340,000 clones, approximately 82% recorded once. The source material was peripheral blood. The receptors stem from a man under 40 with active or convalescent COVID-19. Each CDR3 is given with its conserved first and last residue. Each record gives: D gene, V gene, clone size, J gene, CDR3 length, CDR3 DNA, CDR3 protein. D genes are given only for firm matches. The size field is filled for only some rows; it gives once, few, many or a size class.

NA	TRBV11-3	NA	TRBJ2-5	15	TGTGCCAGCAGCTTTATAGCGGCCACGCAAGAGACCCAGTACTTC	CASSFIAATQETQYF
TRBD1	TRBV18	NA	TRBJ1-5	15	TGTGCCAGCTCACTTGTCAGGGGGAGCAATCAGCCCCAGCATTTT	CASSLVRGSNQPQHF
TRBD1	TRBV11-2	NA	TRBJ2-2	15	TGTGCCAGCAGCAAACAGGGGGTTGGCACCGGGGAGCTGTTTTTT	CASSKQGVGTGELFF
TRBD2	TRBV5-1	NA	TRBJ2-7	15	TGCGCCAGCAGCTCCACTAGCGGGGGGCACTACGAGCAGTACTTC	CASSSTSGGHYEQYF
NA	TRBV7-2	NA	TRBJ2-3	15	TGTGCCAGCAGCTTAGTATCTAGGAGCACAGATACGCAGTATTTT	CASSLVSRSTDTQYF
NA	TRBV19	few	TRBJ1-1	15	TGTGCCAGTACCCCGGCACGGGGGGCGGACACTGAAGCTTTCTTT	CASTPARGADTEAFF
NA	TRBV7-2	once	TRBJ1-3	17	TGTGCCAGCAGCTTAGAAAGGCCCGGGGGCTCTGGAAACACCATATATTTT	CASSLERPGGSGNTIYF
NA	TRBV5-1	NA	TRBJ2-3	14	TGCGCCAGCAGCACGCCGGGGATAACAGATACGCAGTATTTT	CASSTPGITDTQYF
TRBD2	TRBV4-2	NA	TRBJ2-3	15	TGTGCCAGCAGCCCGACTAGCGGGGGGGGAGATACGCAGTATTTT	CASSPTSGGGDTQYF
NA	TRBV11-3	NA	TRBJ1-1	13	TGTGCCAGCAGCTTAGAAGGCGGACAGATAGCTTTCTTT	CASSLEGGQIAFF
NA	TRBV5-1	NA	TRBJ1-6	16	TGCGCCAGCAGCCCGAGAGAGAGCTCCTATAATTCACCCCTCCACTTT	CASSPRESSYNSPLHF
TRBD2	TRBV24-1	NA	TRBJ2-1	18	TGTGCCACCAGTGATTTGCCACTAGCGGGGATCACCTCCAATGAGCAGTTCTTC	CATSDLPLAGITSNEQFF
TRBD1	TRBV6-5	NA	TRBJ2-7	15	TGTGCCAGCAGTTCTCGGACAGGGAGCTCCTACGAGCAGTACTTC	CASSSRTGSSYEQYF
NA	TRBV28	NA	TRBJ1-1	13	TGTGCCAGCACCCCCCCAAGAGGGACTGAAGCTTTCTTT	CASTPPRGTEAFF
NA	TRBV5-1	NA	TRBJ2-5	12	TGCGCCAGCAGTCTCGGCCAAGAGACCCAGTACTTC	CASSLGQETQYF
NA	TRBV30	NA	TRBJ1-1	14	TGTGCCGGTAGAGGTGGGGGCAGGGGCACTGAAGCTTTCTTT	CAGRGGGRGTEAFF
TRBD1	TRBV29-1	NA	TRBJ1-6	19	TGCAGCGTGGGTCAGGGGGCCCTTATTCCGAGCTCCTATAATTCACCCCTCCACTTT	CSVGQGALIPSSYNSPLHF
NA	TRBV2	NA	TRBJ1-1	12	TGTGCCAGCAGTATCGCGGAGACTGAAGCTTTCTTT	CASSIAETEAFF
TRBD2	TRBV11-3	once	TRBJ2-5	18	TGTGCCAGCAGCCCCGGCAGCTGGGCGGGAGAAACGGGAGAGACCCAGTACTTC	CASSPGSWAGETGETQYF
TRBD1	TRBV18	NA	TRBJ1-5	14	TGTGCCAGCTCAGCAACAGGGGGCAATCAGCCCCAGCATTTT	CASSATGGNQPQHF
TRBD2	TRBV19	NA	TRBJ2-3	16	TGTGCCAGTAGCAGAGTAGCGGGAGGGGGCACAGATACGCAGTATTTT	CASSRVAGGGTDTQYF
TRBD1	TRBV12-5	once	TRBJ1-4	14	TGTGCTAGTGGTTCGGGACAGGGATATGAAAAATTGTTTTTT	CASGSGQGYEKLFF